These T cell receptor beta chains were read from a single sample in a study of regulatory T cells in long-lasting Graves disease. TCRdb called the multiplex PCR reads again in MiXCR, with one record for every CDR3 protein. Here the sample spans 200,000 to 300,000 distinct CDR3 sequences, roughly 21% being singletons. This specimen consisted of peripheral blood mononuclear cells (PBMCs), obtained at new diagnosis, from a patient treated with antithyroid drugs. The receptors stem from a female donor with Graves disease. Each CDR3 is given with its conserved first and last residue. A D gene is named only where the DNA matches it firmly. Rows may omit the clone size; those that give it use once, few, many or a size class.

j_call,d_call,v_call,clone_size,cdr3_nt,cdr3_aa
TRBJ2-6,-,TRBV5-1,-,TGCGCCAGCAGCTTGGTAGTGCGGCCAAACTCTGGGGCCAACGTCCTGACTTTC,CASSLVVRPNSGANVLTF
TRBJ2-1,TRBD1,TRBV6-1,many,TGTGCCAGCAGTCCGGGACAGGTCGTGCACAATGAGCAGTTCTTC,CASSPGQVVHNEQFF
TRBJ2-5,-,TRBV7-9,many,TGTGCCAGCAGCTTCCCCGAAAGGGGCGTCGGGACCCAGTACTTC,CASSFPERGVGTQYF
TRBJ2-1,TRBD2,TRBV20-1,many,TGCAGTGCTGGGGCCGGGACTAGCAATGAGCAGTTCTTC,CSAGAGTSNEQFF
TRBJ1-6,-,TRBV18,few,TGTGCCAGCTCACCACTAGATTCCTATAATTCACCCCTCCACTTT,CASSPLDSYNSPLHF
TRBJ2-5,TRBD2,TRBV10-2,many,TGCGCCACCCTTCTGGCGGGGGGTTCGGAGACCCAGTACTTC,CATLLAGGSETQYF
TRBJ2-3,-,TRBV12-3/TRBV12-4,many,TGTGCCAGCAGGAGGGTAACAGATACGCAGTATTTT,CASRRVTDTQYF
TRBJ1-6,-,TRBV7-2,few,TGTGCCAGCAGCACTGAGGCAGCCTATAATTCACCCCTCCACTTT,CASSTEAAYNSPLHF
TRBJ2-6,-,TRBV5-6,-,TGTGCCAGCAGCGGAAGGCGGCTTGGGGCCAACGTCCTGACTTTC,CASSGRRLGANVLTF
TRBJ1-5,TRBD1,TRBV5-1,-,TGCGCCAGCAGCGAAGGACAGGCCCGGGGTCAGCCCCAGCATTTT,CASSEGQARGQPQHF
TRBJ1-5,-,TRBV3-1,many,TGTGCCAGCAGCCCCTCCGGGGTGGGCAATCAGCCCCAGCATTTT,CASSPSGVGNQPQHF
TRBJ1-1,-,TRBV11-2,-,TGTGCCAGCAGCTTTGTGAGTTGGATTGAAGCTTTCTTT,CASSFVSWIEAFF
TRBJ1-6,-,TRBV5-1,many,TGCGCCAGCAGCTTGAGCGGACGCGATTCACCCCTCCACTTT,CASSLSGRDSPLHF
TRBJ2-1,TRBD1,TRBV7-3,many,TGTGCCAGCAGCATGGACAGGTACAATGAGCAGTTCTTC,CASSMDRYNEQFF
TRBJ2-7,-,TRBV6-6,many,TGTGCCAGCAGTTACTCGTCAGGGAACTACGAGCAGTACTTC,CASSYSSGNYEQYF
TRBJ1-1,-,TRBV2,many,TGTGCCAGCAGTGGGTGGGGGCTGAACACTGAAGCTTTCTTT,CASSGWGLNTEAFF